These 20 T cell receptor beta chains originate from one sample sequenced in a study of blood T cell repertoires in COVID-19. Profiled with immunoSEQ multiplex PCR; TCRdb holds only in-frame clones, not every one. The sample includes roughly 290,000 clones, roughly 89% seen only once; the top ten take about 1.7%. Material: PBMCs or T cells enriched from blood (not recorded which). The source is a woman under 30 with acute COVID-19.

The chain combines TRBV30 with TRBJ2-7; TRBD1 agrees at 7 bases. J was trimmed by 2 bases and V by 6 bases; bases with no gene match: 10. The length of the CDR3 is 14 residues. Germline CDR1 and CDR2: GTSNPN and SVGIG (reference sequence). The CDR3 bases are TGTGCCTGCCAAAGACAGGGTGGCCCCTACGAGCAGTACTTC. Protein: CACQRQGGPYEQYF. The whole variable domain, remainder taken from reference TRBV30 and TRBJ2-7, is SQTIHQWPATLVQPVGSPLSLECTVEGTSNPNLYWYRQAAGRGLQLLFYSVGIGQISSEVPQNLSASRPQDRQFILSSKKLLLSDSGFYLCACQRQGGPYEQYFGPGTRLTVT.

The chain links TRBV28 to TRBJ1-5; 8 bases map to TRBD1. The CDR3 is made up of 16 amino acids. Losses at the gene ends were 4 bases for V and 4 bases for J; bases not matched to a gene: 9. CDR1 and CDR2 (germline): MDHEN, SYDVKM. The CDR3 nucleotides read TGTGCCAGCAGTTCCGGGACAGGTATCAGTAATCAGCCCCAGCATTTT. This translates into CASSSGTGISNQPQHF. Variable domain in full (rest from reference TRBV28 and TRBJ1-5): DVKVTQSSRYLVKRTGEKVFLECVQDMDHENMFWYRQDPGLGLRLIYFSYDVKMKEKGDIPEGYSVSREKKERFSLILESASTNQTSMYLCASSSGTGISNQPQHFGDGTRLSIL.

As regards this clone: This sample also contains other DNA sequences that code for the same CDR3. The gene calls are TRBV3-1 (or the pseudogene TRBV3-2) and TRBJ1-3; no firm D call. Between the trimmed V and J ends, which lost 1 base and 0 bases, there was a span of 7 bases. Per germline, CDR1 LGHDT and CDR2 YNNKEL (reference sequence). The CDR3 sequence is 15 residues long. The CDR3 loop is CASSQAGSSGNTIYF. CDR3 bases: TGTGCCAGCAGCCAAGCCGGGAGCTCTGGAAACACCATATATTTT.

This clone was recorded only once. The CDR3 bases are TGTGCCAGCAGTGCCGGGGGGACAGGGGACACCGGGGAGCTGTTTTTT. Translated, it gives CASSAGGTGDTGELFF. The chain employs TRBV25-1 and TRBJ2-2; 10 bases are a match to TRBD1. V was clipped by 4 bases and J by 3 bases; unmatched bases: 5. The CDR3 spans 16 residues. Germline CDR1 is MGHDK and CDR2 is SYGVNS.

The rearrangement links TRBV29-1 to TRBJ1-2; tentative D call: TRBD1 (6 bases). Trimming removed 6 bases at V and 0 bases at J, with 17 bases between. Germline lookup yields CDR1 SQVTM and CDR2 ANQGSEA. CDR3 length: 15 amino acids. CDR3 residues: CSVARVGQSNYGYTF. The CDR3, as DNA: TGCAGCGTCGCCCGCGTCGGACAGTCTAACTATGGCTACACCTTC.

CDR3 sequence reads: CASSLGDRELEKLFF. CDR3 bases: TGTGCCAGCAGCTTAGGGGACAGGGAGTTAGAAAAACTGTTTTTT. This chain uses TRBV7-9 with TRBJ1-4; 9 positions match TRBD1. Unmatched junction bases numbered 5, after V lost 1 base and J lost 8 bases. Germline-derived CDR1 and CDR2 are SEHNR and FQNEAQ (reference sequence). The CDR3 covers 15 residues.

This chain links TRBV10-2 with TRBJ2-6; D may be TRBD2 (7 bases). V was pared by 0 bases and J by 0 bases, with 12 bases between. This CDR3 has 18 amino acids. CDR1 is WSHSY, CDR2 SAAADI, per germline. CDR3 amino acids: CASSESRGGVSGANVLTF. CDR3 DNA sequence: TGCGCCAGCAGTGAGTCCAGGGGAGGGGTCTCTGGGGCCAACGTCCTGACTTTC.

This chain links TRBV4-1 with TRBJ2-2, with a possible D match to TRBD1 (6 bases). The V gene lost 0 bases and the J gene lost 4 bases, with 9 bases spanning the gap. CDR1 is MGHRA and CDR2 is YSYEKL in the germline V gene. The CDR3 runs to 15 residues. The CDR3 nucleotides are TGCGCCAGCAGCCAAGACCCGACAGGCACCGGGGAGCTGTTTTTT. It encodes CASSQDPTGTGELFF.

The chain uses TRBV11-2 and TRBJ2-1; 9 nucleotides align to TRBD2. The CDR3 loop spans 16 amino acids. V lost 5 bases and J lost 7; bases outside the gene matches: 12. Germline loops: CDR1 SGHAT, CDR2 FQNNGV. The CDR3 DNA reads as TGTGCCAGCAGCGCCCGACTAGCGGATCCTGAGAATGAGCAGTTCTTC. This translates into CASSARLADPENEQFF.

The V and J genes are TRBV23-1 and TRBJ2-3; 8 bases map to TRBD2. TRBV23-1 is given ORF status, its function remaining uncertain. V shed 7 bases and J 1 base; nucleotides not matched to a gene: 7. The CDR3 covers 15 residues. The CDR3 coding sequence is TGCGCCAGCAATTCTGAGACTAGCGGCACAGATACGCAGTATTTT. This sequence encodes CASNSETSGTDTQYF.

The CDR3 DNA reads as TGTGCCAGCAGCCCGGGACTAGCGGGCTTGGGGGCCGAGCAGTACTTC. It encodes CASSPGLAGLGAEQYF. This rearrangement joins TRBV28 to TRBJ2-7; 12 bases are a match to TRBD2. Germline values: CDR1 MDHEN, CDR2 SYDVKM. J was trimmed by 6 bases and V by 6 bases; bases with no gene match: 12. CDR3 length equals 16 residues. The variable domain in full, completed from reference TRBV28 and TRBJ2-7, reads DVKVTQSSRYLVKRTGEKVFLECVQDMDHENMFWYRQDPGLGLRLIYFSYDVKMKEKGDIPEGYSVSREKKERFSLILESASTNQTSMYLCASSPGLAGLGAEQYFGPGTRLTVT.

This chain links TRBV27 with TRBJ2-7; 8 nucleotides align to TRBD2. Germline CDR1 MNHEY, CDR2 SMNVEV (reference sequence). The CDR3 contains 19 residues. V dropped 6 bases and J dropped 1; count of bases not matched to a gene: 20. The CDR3 region is CASSPRGMWREAISYEQYF. The DNA of the CDR3 is TGTGCCAGCAGCCCCCGGGGGATGTGGCGGGAGGCAATATCCTACGAGCAGTACTTC.

The rearrangement joins TRBV30 to TRBJ2-1, with TRBD2 matching over 10 bases. There are 14 residues in the CDR3. V lost 4 bases, J lost 8 bases, and 8 bases stayed unmatched. Germline lookup yields CDR1 GTSNPN and CDR2 SVGIG (reference sequence). The CDR3, as DNA: TGTGCCTGGACCCTCGTAACTAGCGGGGATGAGCAGTTCTTC. It codes for CAWTLVTSGDEQFF.

The rearrangement joins TRBV6-6 to TRBJ1-1, with 9 bases fitting TRBD1. In germline, CDR1 is MNHNY, CDR2 SVGAGI (reference sequence). This CDR3 comprises 15 residues. J was trimmed by 8 bases and V by 2 bases; bases with no gene match: 9. DNA for the CDR3: TGTGCCAGCAGTTACGGGGGACAGGGAAGGGACGAAGCTTTCTTT. Translated: CASSYGGQGRDEAFF.

This chain connects TRBV2 to TRBJ2-7, with TRBD2 matching over 8 bases. Looked up from germline, CDR1 is SNHLY and CDR2 is FYNNEI. Germline trimming cut 3 bases from V and 6 bases from J; bases unmatched to any gene: 19. The CDR3 spans 18 residues. For the CDR3, the DNA is TGTGCCAGCAGTGATTTGGACGGGAGGGTGTTTGAGTCGGGCGAGCAGTACTTC. Protein product: CASSDLDGRVFESGEQYF. Combining the CDR3 with reference TRBV2 and TRBJ2-7 gives the whole variable domain EPEVTQTPSHQVTQMGQEVILRCVPISNHLYFYWYRQILGQKVEFLVSFYNNEISEKSEIFDDQFSVERPDGSNFTLKIRSTKLEDSAMYFCASSDLDGRVFESGEQYFGPGTRLTVT.

As concerns this clone: One end of the junction does not line up with germline, which may come from a read error. The chain uses TRBV7-7 and TRBJ2-1; D call uncertain. CDR3 length: 13 amino acids. Germline-derived CDR1 and CDR2 are SSHAT and FNYEAQ (reference sequence). The CDR3 here is CASSPSSYNEQFF. The DNA for the CDR3 is TGTGCTAGCAGCCCTAGCTCCTACAATGAGCAGTTCTTC. The full variable domain, in which reference TRBV7-7 and TRBJ2-1 provide the parts outside the CDR3, is GAGVSQSPRYKVTKRGQDVTLRCDPISSHATLYWYQQALGQGPEFLTYFNYEAQPDKSGLPSDRFSAERPEGSISTLTIQRTEQRDSAMYRCASSPSSYNEQFFGPGTRLTVL.

The V gene is TRBV20-1, the J gene TRBJ1-5; 8 nucleotides agree with TRBD1. V lost 3 bases, J lost 4 bases, and 11 bases stayed unmatched. Germline lookup yields CDR1 DFQATT and CDR2 SNEGSKA (reference sequence). The CDR3 sequence is 16 residues long. For the CDR3, the DNA is TGCAGTGCTAGTTCCCGTTTGCAGGGGGCGAATCAGCCCCAGCATTTT. This codes for CSASSRLQGANQPQHF.

The chain has TRBV11-3 and TRBJ2-1; 11 positions match TRBD2. The V segment lost 5 bases and the J segment 4 bases; nucleotides outside the gene matches: 7. Per germline, CDR1 SGHNT and CDR2 YENEEA. There are 16 residues in the CDR3. The CDR3 sequence: CASSASGTSGYNEQFF. CDR3 DNA sequence: TGTGCCAGCAGCGCCTCCGGGACTAGCGGATACAATGAGCAGTTCTTC.

This clone was recorded a few times. The chain combines TRBV28 with TRBJ1-1, with 8 bases aligning to TRBD1. With V trimmed by 6 bases and J by 1 base, 10 bases remained unmatched. This CDR3 is built from 16 residues. CDR1 and CDR2 (germline): MDHEN, SYDVKM. The CDR3 reads CASSVTGEYANTEAFF. CDR3 coding DNA: TGTGCCAGCAGCGTGACAGGGGAGTATGCGAACACTGAAGCTTTCTTT. Based on the CDR3 plus reference TRBV28 and TRBJ1-1, the full variable domain is DVKVTQSSRYLVKRTGEKVFLECVQDMDHENMFWYRQDPGLGLRLIYFSYDVKMKEKGDIPEGYSVSREKKERFSLILESASTNQTSMYLCASSVTGEYANTEAFFGQGTRLTVV.

This clone has just a few counts. The gene calls are TRBV5-1 and TRBJ2-5; weak D call: TRBD2 (6 bases). The CDR3 is 14 residues long. Looked up from germline, CDR1 is SGHRS and CDR2 is YFSETQ. Between the trimmed V and J ends, which lost 3 bases and 5 bases, there was a span of 14 bases. The CDR3 DNA sequence: TGCGCCAGCAGCTCCCGGTCGGGGGAGGAGACCCAGTACTTC. Protein: CASSSRSGEETQYF.